The rows below give T cell receptor beta chains drawn from one sample of a study of beta chain features in type 1 diabetes. Sequencing used immunoSEQ multiplex PCR; TCRdb keeps in-frame clones, though not all of them. The sample yields a few hundred thousand clones, roughly 9.8% seen once. The sequenced material came from central memory CD4+ T cells from blood. The origin of the receptors is a man aged 25-45 years with type 1 diabetes. Each CDR3 is given with its conserved first and last residue. A D gene is named only where the DNA matches it firmly. Only some rows state a clone size, as once, few, many or a class for expanded clones.

J: TRBJ2-1; size: few; V: TRBV7-2; D: .; DNA: TGTGCCAGCAGTCAGGGGAGAGATGAGCAGTTCTTC; CDR3: CASSQGRDEQFF
J: TRBJ2-6; size: .; V: TRBV5-1; D: TRBD1; DNA: TGCGCCAGCAGCCTGGGACAGGGGGACTCCTCTGGGGCCAACGTCCTGACTTTC; CDR3: CASSLGQGDSSGANVLTF
J: TRBJ2-4; size: .; V: TRBV11-2; D: .; DNA: TGCGCCAGCAGCGTACAGGCGAACCTAGCCAAAAACATTCAGTACTTC; CDR3: CASSVQANLAKNIQYF
J: TRBJ1-1; size: few; V: TRBV5-1; D: .; DNA: TGCGCCAGCAGCTTTCTAGCAGGTCTCGCGGATGAAGCTTTCTTT; CDR3: CASSFLAGLADEAFF
J: TRBJ2-1; size: few; V: TRBV7-9; D: TRBD1; DNA: TGTGCCAGCAGCCCACGTGCTGCAGGGGGCGTGAGCTCCTACAATGAGCAGTTCTTC; CDR3: CASSPRAAGGVSSYNEQFF
J: TRBJ2-3; size: few; V: TRBV15; D: .; DNA: TGTGCCACCAGCAGAGAAGGGGGGACGCAGTATTTT; CDR3: CATSREGGTQYF
J: TRBJ1-2; size: few; V: TRBV28; D: .; DNA: TGTGCCAGCAGTTTTGCCCAGGGCTATGGCTACACCTTC; CDR3: CASSFAQGYGYTF
J: TRBJ2-7; size: .; V: TRBV5-1; D: TRBD1; DNA: TGCGCCAGCAGCAACCGGGACAGGGACTCCTACGAGCAGTACTTC; CDR3: CASSNRDRDSYEQYF
J: TRBJ2-7; size: .; V: TRBV27; D: .; DNA: TGTGCCAGCAGTTCGTATGGGACTCAAATATTCCACGAGCAGTACTTC; CDR3: CASSSYGTQIFHEQYF
J: TRBJ2-2; size: .; V: TRBV25-1; D: .; DNA: TGTGCCAGCAGTGACCTAGAACAACCCGGGGAGCTGTTTTTT; CDR3: CASSDLEQPGELFF
J: TRBJ1-5; size: .; V: TRBV6-1; D: TRBD1; DNA: TGTGCCAGCAGTGCGTACGGGACAGGGGGGAGCAATCAGCCCCAGCATTTT; CDR3: CASSAYGTGGSNQPQHF
J: TRBJ2-3; size: .; V: TRBV5-1; D: .; DNA: TGCGCCAGCAGCTTCTGGGGGAGGGATACGCAGTATTTT; CDR3: CASSFWGRDTQYF
J: TRBJ1-2; size: .; V: TRBV7-2; D: TRBD1; DNA: TGTGCCAGCAGCGGACAGGGGATAACTAACTATGGCTACACCTTC; CDR3: CASSGQGITNYGYTF
J: TRBJ1-2; size: .; V: TRBV7-9; D: TRBD1; DNA: TGTGCCAGCAGCGAGGGACAGGGGGCCTCTGGCTACACCTTC; CDR3: CASSEGQGASGYTF
J: TRBJ2-1; size: few; V: TRBV9; D: TRBD2; DNA: TGTGCCAGCAGCGTAGACGTGCGGGAGGCCCCTCGGCAGTTCTTC; CDR3: CASSVDVREAPRQFF
J: TRBJ2-1; size: .; V: TRBV7-9; D: .; DNA: TGTGCCAGCAGCTTATACGGGAGAGGGTTTGAGCAGTTCTTC; CDR3: CASSLYGRGFEQFF
J: TRBJ2-1; size: .; V: TRBV6-1; D: TRBD2; DNA: TGTGCCAGCAGCCCGGGACTAGCGGGATCTATACAGTTCTTC; CDR3: CASSPGLAGSIQFF
J: TRBJ1-2; size: .; V: TRBV6-6; D: TRBD1; DNA: TGTGCCAGCAGTCTACCGGGACAGTTCAATTATGGCTACACCTTC; CDR3: CASSLPGQFNYGYTF
J: TRBJ2-1; size: .; V: TRBV19; D: TRBD2; DNA: TGTGCCAGTAGTCCCTCGGTAGCGGGCCTCTACAATGAGCAGTTCTTC; CDR3: CASSPSVAGLYNEQFF
J: TRBJ1-1; size: few; V: TRBV6-5; D: .; DNA: TGTGCCAGCAGTCTGATATCCGGCATTTCTGAAGCTTTCTTT; CDR3: CASSLISGISEAFF
J: TRBJ1-5; size: .; V: TRBV28; D: .; DNA: TGTGCCAGCGGTGAGGTGCCCCAGCATTTT; CDR3: CASGEVPQHF
J: TRBJ1-4; size: many; V: TRBV2; D: .; DNA: TGTGCCAGCAGTGAAGGAGGCGGAAGGAAACTGTTTTTT; CDR3: CASSEGGGRKLFF
J: TRBJ1-5; size: .; V: TRBV6-5; D: .; DNA: TGTGCCAGCAGGGCAGTTTACTATAGCAATCAGCCCCAGCATTTT; CDR3: CASRAVYYSNQPQHF
J: TRBJ1-1; size: .; V: TRBV5-1; D: .; DNA: TGCGCCAGCAGCTTGGACTCCGCCGGGGGCACTGAAGCTTTCTTT; CDR3: CASSLDSAGGTEAFF
J: TRBJ2-1; size: .; V: TRBV18; D: .; DNA: TGTGCCAGCTCACCTGCCGCGACAGATTACAATGAGCAGTTCTTC; CDR3: CASSPAATDYNEQFF
J: TRBJ1-5; size: few; V: TRBV11-2; D: .; DNA: TGTGCCAGCAGCTTAGAGCGGGGCCAGCCCCAGCATTTT; CDR3: CASSLERGQPQHF
J: TRBJ2-7; size: .; V: TRBV28; D: TRBD2; DNA: TGTGCCAGCAGGCGCCCCGTAGCGGGAACCGGGGTAGAGCAGTACTTC; CDR3: CASRRPVAGTGVEQYF
J: TRBJ2-5; size: .; V: TRBV29-1; D: TRBD2; DNA: TGCAGCGTTTGGGCTAGCGGGGAGGGGACCCAGTACTTC; CDR3: CSVWASGEGTQYF
J: TRBJ2-1; size: .; V: TRBV4-2; D: .; DNA: TGTGCCAGCACTCCGGGGCAGGGGATGGCCAATGAGCAGTTCTTC; CDR3: CASTPGQGMANEQFF
J: TRBJ1-5; size: .; V: TRBV18; D: .; DNA: TGTGCCAGCTCACCGGAAGGGGACCAGCCCCAGCATTTT; CDR3: CASSPEGDQPQHF
J: TRBJ1-4; size: few; V: TRBV4-2; D: .; DNA: TGTGCCAGCAGCCAAGACCCGGACGGGAAAAATGAAAAACTGTTTTTT; CDR3: CASSQDPDGKNEKLFF
J: TRBJ1-5; size: .; V: TRBV7-2; D: .; DNA: TGTGCCAGCAGCTTAGGCGGAGGGCGGGAATGGCCCCAGCATTTT; CDR3: CASSLGGGREWPQHF
J: TRBJ1-5; size: .; V: TRBV20-1; D: TRBD1; DNA: TGCAGTACAGGGGGACATCAGCCCCAGCATTTT; CDR3: CSTGGHQPQHF
J: TRBJ2-1; size: .; V: TRBV4-1; D: TRBD2; DNA: TGCGCCAGCAGCCAAGCCGGGACTAACCACAATGAGCAGTTCTTC; CDR3: CASSQAGTNHNEQFF
J: TRBJ2-5; size: few; V: TRBV5-4; D: TRBD2; DNA: TGTGCCAGCAGCTTGGGCGGAAGGGTAGCGGGAGGTGGAGAGACCCAGTACTTC; CDR3: CASSLGGRVAGGGETQYF
J: TRBJ2-3; size: .; V: TRBV7-2; D: .; DNA: TGTGCCAGCAGCTACGGGACGGGCCCTTTCACAGATACGCAGTATTTT; CDR3: CASSYGTGPFTDTQYF
J: TRBJ2-2; size: few; V: TRBV6-1; D: .; DNA: TGTGCCAGCACCTTACGGGCGGAACCCGGGGAGCTGTTTTTT; CDR3: CASTLRAEPGELFF
J: TRBJ1-1; size: few; V: TRBV28; D: .; DNA: TGTGCCAGCAGCCCTCCCGGGTATACTGAAGCTTTCTTT; CDR3: CASSPPGYTEAFF
J: TRBJ1-1; size: .; V: TRBV7-2; D: .; DNA: TGTGCCAGCAGCACAGAGGTTAGGGGCCGCGCTTTCTTT; CDR3: CASSTEVRGRAFF
J: TRBJ2-5; size: .; V: TRBV6-1; D: TRBD2; DNA: TGTGCCAGCAGCGGCGGGAGCAGACAAGAGACCCAGTACTTC; CDR3: CASSGGSRQETQYF
J: TRBJ2-7; size: .; V: TRBV28; D: TRBD2; DNA: TGTGCCAGCAGGGGAGGGACTCGCCTCAAGACCTACGAGCAGTACTTC; CDR3: CASRGGTRLKTYEQYF
J: TRBJ2-1; size: .; V: TRBV9; D: TRBD1; DNA: TGTGCCAGCAGCCCAACTCCCGGGACAGGGTTACTGGGTGAGCAGTTCTTC; CDR3: CASSPTPGTGLLGEQFF
J: TRBJ2-4; size: .; V: TRBV28; D: TRBD1; DNA: TGTGCCAGCAGTCCCACAGGGACAGGTCTAGCCAAAAACATTCAGTACTTC; CDR3: CASSPTGTGLAKNIQYF
J: TRBJ1-2; size: few; V: TRBV28; D: .; DNA: TGTGCCAGCAGTGTCCTGACAGAAGATGGCTACACCTTC; CDR3: CASSVLTEDGYTF
J: TRBJ1-6; size: many; V: TRBV7-9; D: .; DNA: TGTGCCAGCACCTTCATAAGGATCGATTCACCCCTCCACTTT; CDR3: CASTFIRIDSPLHF
J: TRBJ1-1; size: few; V: TRBV7-9; D: .; DNA: TGTGCCAGCAGCTTAGAAGGCGGTCACACTGAAGCTTTCTTT; CDR3: CASSLEGGHTEAFF
J: TRBJ2-3; size: .; V: TRBV7-3; D: .; DNA: TGTGCCAGCAGCTTAGGTGGTCAGTTCACAGATACGCAGTATTTT; CDR3: CASSLGGQFTDTQYF
J: TRBJ2-7; size: .; V: TRBV11-1; D: .; DNA: TGTGCCAGCAGCTTAGGGACAGAAGAGCAGTACTTC; CDR3: CASSLGTEEQYF